The 30 T cell receptor beta chains below come from one sample, sequenced in a study of cytomegalovirus exposure and HLA in healthy donors. Primers: 60 Vbeta forward and 13 Jbeta reverse. TCRdb keeps only in-frame clones here, not all; method: immunoSEQ multiplex PCR. The repertoire has some 190,000 clones, more than 75% of them found once; the top ten carry about 1.5%. Sequencing was done on a sample of PBMCs. The origin of the receptors is a man aged 40-49 years in good health and CMV-seronegative.

The chain combines TRBV19 with TRBJ1-1; unclear D gene. V dropped 10 bases and J dropped 1 base, with 13 bases sitting between them. This CDR3 has 13 amino acids. The germline gives CDR1 LNHDA, CDR2 SQIVND (reference sequence). The CDR3 protein is CATLREENTEAFF. CDR3 in DNA: TGTGCCACTCTTCGGGAGGAGAACACTGAAGCTTTCTTT.

This clone was found a few times. The chain recombines TRBV4-3 with TRBJ1-1; TRBD1 matches 7 bases. This CDR3 region has 15 residues. Germline V gene data show CDR1 as LGHNA and CDR2 as YSLEER. The V gene end was trimmed by 1 base and the J gene end by 1 base; junction bases not matched to a gene: 3. The CDR3 reads CASSQVQGRNTEAFF. In nucleotides, the CDR3 is TGCGCCAGCAGCCAAGTACAGGGGAGGAACACTGAAGCTTTCTTT.

The genes are TRBV9 and TRBJ1-1, with 12 positions matching TRBD1. Trimming at V came to 2 bases and at J to 7 bases, leaving 3 bases not matched to a gene. The CDR3 is made up of 14 amino acids. Per the germline V gene, CDR1 is SGDLS and CDR2 is YYNGEE. The CDR3 is CASSVGTGGFEAFF. The CDR3 DNA reads as TGTGCCAGCAGCGTCGGGACAGGGGGCTTTGAAGCTTTCTTT.

The CDR3 is CASRPQQSTQYF. DNA for the CDR3: TGTGCCAGCAGACCGCAACAGAGTACGCAGTATTTT. The V gene is TRBV6-6, the J gene TRBJ2-3; D not certain. The germline V gene has CDR1 MNHNY and CDR2 SVGAGI (reference sequence). Trimming took 6 bases from V and 8 from J, leaving 12 bases between them. The CDR3 is made up of 12 amino acids.

V is TRBV7-3 and J is TRBJ2-2, with 8 bases that match TRBD2. This CDR3 is 16 amino acids long. Germline V CDR1 and CDR2: SGHTA, FQGTGA. Unmatched junction bases numbered 7, after V lost 0 bases and J lost 7 bases. This CDR3 is CASSLTVPSGHGELFF. In DNA form, the CDR3 reads TGTGCCAGCAGCTTAACGGTCCCTAGCGGGCACGGGGAGCTGTTTTTT.

The chain employs TRBV2 and TRBJ1-5; D is possibly TRBD1 (5 bases). The V gene's germline CDR1 is SNHLY and CDR2 FYNNEI. Trimming removed 7 bases at V and 3 bases at J, with 16 bases between. The CDR3 has 15 residues. The CDR3 DNA reads TGTGCCAGCAAAACGGGACTCCCCGACAATCAGCCCCAGCATTTT. Translating it yields CASKTGLPDNQPQHF. Full variable domain (remainder filled in from reference TRBV2 and TRBJ1-5): EPEVTQTPSHQVTQMGQEVILRCVPISNHLYFYWYRQILGQKVEFLVSFYNNEISEKSEIFDDQFSVERPDGSNFTLKIRSTKLEDSAMYFCASKTGLPDNQPQHFGDGTRLSIL.

The chain employs TRBV9 and TRBJ1-6, with 8 bases identical to TRBD1. Germline trimming cut 3 bases from V and 6 bases from J; bases unmatched to any gene: 5. The CDR3 totals 15 residues. From germline, CDR1 is SGDLS and CDR2 YYNGEE. CDR3 bases: TGTGCCAGCAGCGGGAGGGGACAGGCTAATTCACCCCTCCACTTT. Its protein product is CASSGRGQANSPLHF. Complete variable domain (other parts from reference TRBV9 and TRBJ1-6): DSGVTQTPKHLITATGQRVTLRCSPRSGDLSVYWYQQSLDQGLQFLIQYYNGEERAKGNILERFSAQQFPDLHSELNLSSLELGDSALYFCASSGRGQANSPLHFGNGTRLTVT.

The gene calls are TRBV5-1 and TRBJ2-7, with 7 nucleotides matching TRBD2. The CDR3 runs 15 residues. CDR1 is SGHRS and CDR2 is YFSETQ in the germline V gene. The V and J ends lost 1 base and 6 bases, in that order; junction bases with no gene match: 10. The CDR3 DNA is TGCGCCAGCAGCTTGTGGGCGGGGGAGTTCGGCGAGCAGTACTTC. Protein product: CASSLWAGEFGEQYF.

This clone was counted once. The genes are TRBV6-5 and TRBJ2-2, with a tentative D call TRBD1 (5 bases). Germline V gene lookup returns CDR1 MNHEY and CDR2 SVGAGI. This CDR3 region has 15 residues. The V end lost 0 bases, the J end lost 4 bases, and 9 bases lay between the germline ends. The CDR3 loop is CASSYSGVATGELFF. The CDR3 nucleotides read TGTGCCAGCAGTTACTCAGGGGTTGCCACCGGGGAGCTGTTTTTT.

The chain employs TRBV5-1 and TRBJ2-7; D gene uncertain. V gave up 2 bases and J gave up 7 bases, with 7 bases separating them. CDR1 is SGHRS, CDR2 YFSETQ, per germline. This CDR3 region has 11 residues. CDR3 sequence (DNA): TGCGCCAGCAGCTTTCAACAGGAGCAGTACTTC. Translating it yields CASSFQQEQYF. The full variable domain, its missing parts supplied by reference TRBV5-1 and TRBJ2-7, is KAGVTQTPRYLIKTRGQQVTLSCSPISGHRSVSWYQQTPGQGLQFLFEYFSETQRNKGNFPGRFSGRQFSNSRSEMNVSTLELGDSALYLCASSFQQEQYFGPGTRLTVT.

The chain uses TRBV6-5 and TRBJ2-7, with TRBD2 matching 12 bases. Germline lookup yields CDR1 MNHEY and CDR2 SVGAGI. V gave up 6 bases and J gave up 2 bases; unmatched junction bases: 5. The CDR3 extends over 15 amino acids. CDR3 region: CASSPRTSGAYEQYF. The CDR3 DNA reads as TGTGCCAGCAGCCCCCGGACTAGCGGGGCCTACGAGCAGTACTTC.

The chain couples TRBV11-3 to TRBJ2-3; D may be TRBD2 (6 bases). The CDR3 runs to 15 residues. Trimming shortened V by 4 bases and J by 2 bases, and 13 bases separated the two germline ends. Germline lookup yields CDR1 SGHNT and CDR2 YENEEA. The CDR3 DNA follows: TGTGCCAGCAGCTCCCGGGACTCAGACACAGATACGCAGTATTTT. The encoded protein is CASSSRDSDTDTQYF.

In its sample, this clone was seen once. The CDR3 is CASSTQVMNTEAFF. CDR3 DNA: TGTGCCAGCAGCACCCAGGTAATGAACACTGAAGCTTTCTTT. The V call is TRBV27, the J call TRBJ1-1, with no clear D. Deletions cut 6 bases from V and 0 bases from J, with 11 bases between. This CDR3 is built from 14 residues. Germline assignment: CDR1 MNHEY and CDR2 SMNVEV (reference sequence).

The chain carries TRBV5-1 and TRBJ2-4; 8 bases match TRBD1. This CDR3 has 15 residues. Trimming cost V 4 bases and J 1 base; bases outside gene matches: 4. Germline loops: CDR1 SGHRS, CDR2 YFSETQ. The CDR3 DNA reads TGCGCCAGCAGCCGGACAGGGAAGGCCAAAAACATTCAGTACTTC. Residues: CASSRTGKAKNIQYF.

A remark on this clone: Other nucleotide sequences from this sample produce the same CDR3. The genes are TRBV6-6 and TRBJ2-7; no definite D call. The CDR3 contains 12 residues. CDR1 is MNHNY, CDR2 SVGAGI, per germline (reference sequence). The V gene lost 2 bases and the J gene lost 6 bases, with 8 bases spanning the gap. The CDR3 coding sequence is TGTGCCAGCAGTTACGTGGCGGCCGAGCAGTACTTC. Encoded protein: CASSYVAAEQYF.

The chain has TRBV4-2 and TRBJ1-5; D is undetermined. Germline CDR1 reads LGHNA; CDR2 reads YNFKEQ. The CDR3 is 15 amino acids. The ends were cut back, 0 bases at V and 9 bases at J, with 15 bases in the middle. CDR3 sequence reads: CASSQEATAARPQHF. The CDR3 nucleotides read TGTGCCAGCAGCCAAGAGGCGACCGCCGCTAGGCCCCAGCATTTT.

The rearrangement joins TRBV28 to TRBJ2-7; a possible D gene is TRBD2 (5 bases). The CDR3 is made up of 13 amino acids. Germline CDR1 and CDR2: MDHEN and SYDVKM. The germline V and J ends were trimmed by 3 bases and 4 bases, with 10 bases remaining between them. In nucleotides, the CDR3 is TGTGCCAGCAGTTTCATCGGCGGGTACGAGCAGTACTTC. This translates into CASSFIGGYEQYF.

The chain is built from TRBV27 and TRBJ2-5, with 7 bases matching TRBD2. V lost 5 bases, J lost 1 base, and 4 bases stayed unmatched. CDR1 is MNHEY, CDR2 SMNVEV, per germline (reference sequence). This CDR3 region has 14 residues. This CDR3 reads CASSVGGIQETQYF. Here the CDR3 DNA reads TGTGCCAGCAGTGTCGGGGGGATCCAAGAGACCCAGTACTTC.

CDR3 in amino acids: CAISGTSGGAQDTQYF. The CDR3 DNA sequence: TGTGCCATCAGTGGGACTAGCGGGGGGGCACAAGATACGCAGTATTTT. This chain joins TRBV10-3 and TRBJ2-3; the match to TRBD2 covers 15 bases. The V and J ends lost 4 bases and 5 bases, in that order; junction bases with no gene match: 4. CDR3 length equals 16 residues. CDR1 ENHRY and CDR2 SYGVKD come from the germline V gene.

The chain employs TRBV5-1 and TRBJ1-1; 7 nucleotides line up with TRBD1. There are 15 residues in the CDR3. Germline V CDR1 and CDR2: SGHRS, YFSETQ. J lost 13 bases, V lost 1 base, and 16 bases had no gene match. The CDR3 DNA follows: TGCGCCAGCAGCTTGAAGGTCGGGACAGAAGCCAGAGGTTTCTTT. This gives the protein CASSLKVGTEARGFF.

J is TRBJ2-1 and V is TRBV4-3; D possibly corresponds to TRBD1 (6 bases). V lost 1 base and J lost 5, with 15 bases in between. CDR3 length equals 16 residues. Germline values: CDR1 LGHNA, CDR2 YSLEER. Written as DNA, the CDR3 is TGCGCCAGCAGCCAAGTGGGGACAAGGAGAAACAATGAGCAGTTCTTC. It encodes CASSQVGTRRNNEQFF.

V and J are TRBV9 and TRBJ1-2; no clear D gene. The CDR3 sequence is 15 residues long. Germline assignment: CDR1 SGDLS and CDR2 YYNGEE. Deletions cut 4 bases from V and 4 bases from J, with 17 bases between. This chain's CDR3 is CASSTSTAGGYGYTF. For the CDR3, the DNA is TGTGCCAGCAGCACGAGTACCGCCGGCGGCTATGGCTACACCTTC.

This chain links TRBV11-2 with TRBJ2-7, with a weak D call TRBD2 (7 bases). This CDR3 is built from 13 residues. Germline CDR1 is SGHAT and CDR2 is FQNNGV. V was trimmed by 2 bases and J by 13 bases, leaving 18 bases between them. The CDR3 bases are TGTGCCAGCAGCTTACGAGGGGGGGCGACCTTTTACTTC. It translates to CASSLRGGATFYF.

About this clone: This same CDR3 is encoded by further DNA sequences in the sample. The chain uses TRBV7-2 and TRBJ1-3; TRBD1 matches 7 bases. CDR3 length equals 17 residues. From germline, CDR1 is SGHTA and CDR2 FQGNSA. V gave up 5 bases and J gave up 0 bases; unmatched junction bases: 10. The CDR3: CASSPRQGGHSGNTIYF. CDR3 coding DNA: TGTGCCAGCAGCCCCCGACAGGGAGGCCACTCTGGAAACACCATATATTTT.

J is TRBJ2-2 and V is TRBV7-2, with TRBD2 as a possible D gene (6 bases). Trimming left V 5 bases short and J 6 bases short, with 22 bases between. CDR1 is SGHTA, CDR2 FQGNSA, per germline. This CDR3 contains 17 residues. DNA for the CDR3: TGTGCCAGCAGCCACCTTATCTTTCGGGGGAGCCCCGGGGAGCTGTTTTTT. Its translation is CASSHLIFRGSPGELFF.

The chain carries TRBV30 and TRBJ1-1; no definite D call. The CDR3 consists of 13 residues. Germline V CDR1 and CDR2: GTSNPN, SVGIG (reference sequence). With 5 bases removed from V and 6 bases from J, the gap between germline ends came to 16 bases. CDR3 nucleotides: TGTGCCTGGGGCCTTGGGTCAGGTCCTGAAGCTTTCTTT. Residues: CAWGLGSGPEAFF.

The chain couples TRBV7-6 to TRBJ2-3; TRBD2 might be the D (5 bases). Germline V gene lookup returns CDR1 SGHVS and CDR2 FNYEAQ. Trimming shortened V by 2 bases and J by 0 bases, and 9 bases separated the two germline ends. The CDR3 covers 15 residues. CDR3 region: CASSLIGVSTDTQYF. CDR3 in DNA: TGTGCCAGCAGCTTAATCGGGGTTAGCACAGATACGCAGTATTTT.

This clone was recorded once. The V gene is TRBV28, the J gene TRBJ2-1; weak D call: TRBD1 (5 bases). The V end lost 3 bases, the J end lost 6 bases, and 12 bases lay between the germline ends. CDR3 length: 14 residues. The V gene's germline CDR1 is MDHEN and CDR2 SYDVKM. CDR3 coding DNA: TGTGCCAGCAGTTTGTTGCAGGGTTCCAATGAGCAGTTCTTC. Protein: CASSLLQGSNEQFF.

The chain employs TRBV5-1 and TRBJ2-7; 7 bases are a match to TRBD2. The germline V gene encodes CDR1 SGHRS and CDR2 YFSETQ. CDR3 length equals 17 residues. Trimming at V came to 3 bases and at J to 4 bases, leaving 16 bases not matched to a gene. In DNA form, the CDR3 reads TGCGCCAGCAGCTGGAACCCGGGGCGGGGGTCGGGGTACGAGCAGTACTTC. This sequence encodes CASSWNPGRGSGYEQYF.

This chain uses TRBV10-3 with TRBJ1-1; the D is unclear. Per germline, CDR1 ENHRY and CDR2 SYGVKD. CDR3 size: 13 residues. V shed 5 bases and J shed 3 bases, with 10 bases lying between them. The CDR3 loop reads CAISSGPDTEAFF. CDR3 coding DNA: TGTGCCATCAGTTCCGGTCCGGACACTGAAGCTTTCTTT.